This TCR beta chain was sequenced in a study of graft-versus-host responses after intestinal transplantation. General study results and limits: Recipient-marrow GvH clones were detected, some having first appeared in ileum or blood.

Generated by immunoSEQ multiplex PCR, the TCRdb table keeps only in-frame clones and is missing some. The sample lists 130,000 to 150,000 clones; around 90% were seen once. The CDR3 runs to 12 residues. The V end lost 1 base, the J end lost 14 bases, and 13 bases lay between the germline ends. Germline V gives CDR1 SGHTA, CDR2 FQGNSA. Regarding this clone: Its antigen is as yet unknown.

The chain recombines TRBV7-2 with TRBJ2-3, with TRBD1 as a possible D gene (5 bases). The sequence was obtained from a human donor who received an intestinal transplant. This material consisted of unstimulated CD4+ T cells sorted from spleen or lymph node cells, taken before intestinal transplant. The CDR3 DNA reads TGTGCCAGCAGCTTAGTGTCAGGGAAGGGGTATTTT. Amino acids: CASSLVSGKGYF.